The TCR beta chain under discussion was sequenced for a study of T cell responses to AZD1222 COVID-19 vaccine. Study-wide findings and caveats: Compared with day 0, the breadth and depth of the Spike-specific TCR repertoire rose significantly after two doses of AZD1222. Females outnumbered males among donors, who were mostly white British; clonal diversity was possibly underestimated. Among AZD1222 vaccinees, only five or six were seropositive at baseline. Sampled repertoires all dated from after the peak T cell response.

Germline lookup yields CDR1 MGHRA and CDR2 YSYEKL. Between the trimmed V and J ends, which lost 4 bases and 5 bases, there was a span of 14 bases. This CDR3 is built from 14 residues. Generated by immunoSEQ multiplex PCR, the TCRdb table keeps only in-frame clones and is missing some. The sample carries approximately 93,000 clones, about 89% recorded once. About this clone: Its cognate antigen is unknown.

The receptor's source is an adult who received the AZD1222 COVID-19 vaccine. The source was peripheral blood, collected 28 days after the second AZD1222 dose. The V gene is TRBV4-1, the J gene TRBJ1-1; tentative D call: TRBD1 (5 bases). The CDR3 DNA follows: TGCGCCAGCAGCCGCCGGGACGCTGAGACTGAAGCTTTCTTT. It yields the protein CASSRRDAETEAFF.